This T cell receptor (beta chain) was captured by sequencing in a study of cytomegalovirus exposure and HLA in healthy donors. Looking at the study overall: An earlier analysis identified 110 million or so unique TCR beta sequences in 150 million to 200 million T cells. Across around 400 genotyped donors, more than 75% landed in the Caucasian-associated ancestry cluster. Study-level results: Among the CMV-associated chains, three were confirmed in vitro as specific for CMV antigens. Later, TCR association rates were found to vary by HLA locus, highest for DRB1 and lowest for HLA-C.

Germline values: CDR1 MNHNY, CDR2 SVGAGI (reference sequence). This CDR3 has 15 amino acids. V lost 2 bases, J lost 5 bases, and 13 bases lay in between. The PCR was carried out with 60 Vbeta primers and 13 Jbeta primers. Method: immunoSEQ multiplex PCR; TCRdb's copy keeps in-frame clones and lacks some. The profile covers 65,000 to 75,000 clones, with approximately 74% appearing a single time and 15% to 20% taken by the ten largest. A word on this clone: Its antigen is not identified.

This receptor was identified in a man aged 40-55 years in good health and CMV-seropositive. Sample: PBMCs. This sequence joins TRBV6-6 and TRBJ1-5; D perhaps matches TRBD1 (5 bases). The CDR3 bases are TGTGCCAGCAGTTACCAGCAGGGAATCTATCAGCCCCAGCATTTT. It is translated as CASSYQQGIYQPQHF.